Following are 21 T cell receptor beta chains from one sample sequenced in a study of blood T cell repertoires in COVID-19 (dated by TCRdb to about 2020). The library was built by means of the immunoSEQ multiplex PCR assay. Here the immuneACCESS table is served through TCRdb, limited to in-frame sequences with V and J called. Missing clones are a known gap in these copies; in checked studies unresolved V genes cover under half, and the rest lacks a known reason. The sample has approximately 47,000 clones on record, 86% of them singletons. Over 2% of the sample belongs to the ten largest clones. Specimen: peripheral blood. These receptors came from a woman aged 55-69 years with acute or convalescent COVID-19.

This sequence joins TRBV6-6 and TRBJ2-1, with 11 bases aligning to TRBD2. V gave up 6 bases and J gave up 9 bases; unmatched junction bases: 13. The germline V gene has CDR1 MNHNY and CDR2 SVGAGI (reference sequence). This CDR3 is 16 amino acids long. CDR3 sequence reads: CASSLLEGLAGGEQFF. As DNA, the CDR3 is TGTGCCAGCAGCTTATTGGAGGGGCTAGCGGGAGGTGAGCAGTTCTTC.

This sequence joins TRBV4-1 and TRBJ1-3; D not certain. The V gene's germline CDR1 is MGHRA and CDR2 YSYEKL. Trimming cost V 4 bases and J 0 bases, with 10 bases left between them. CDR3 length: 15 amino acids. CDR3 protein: CASSLTESSGNTIYF. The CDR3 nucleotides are TGCGCCAGCAGCCTAACAGAGAGCTCTGGAAACACCATATATTTT.

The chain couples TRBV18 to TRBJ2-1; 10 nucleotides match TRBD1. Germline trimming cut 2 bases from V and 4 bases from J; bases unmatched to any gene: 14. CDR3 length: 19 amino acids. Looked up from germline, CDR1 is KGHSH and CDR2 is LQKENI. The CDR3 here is CASSPVGDRGHQFYNEQFF. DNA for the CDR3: TGTGCCAGCTCACCAGTGGGAGACAGGGGGCATCAATTTTACAATGAGCAGTTCTTC.

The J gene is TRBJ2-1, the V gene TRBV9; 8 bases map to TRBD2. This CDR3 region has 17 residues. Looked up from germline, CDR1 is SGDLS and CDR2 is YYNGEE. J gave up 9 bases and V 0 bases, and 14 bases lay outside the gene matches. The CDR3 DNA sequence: TGTGCCAGCAGCGTAGCTTCCTATACTAGCGGTCCGAGTGAGCAGTTCTTC. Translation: CASSVASYTSGPSEQFF. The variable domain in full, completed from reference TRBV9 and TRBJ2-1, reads DSGVTQTPKHLITATGQRVTLRCSPRSGDLSVYWYQQSLDQGLQFLIQYYNGEERAKGNILERFSAQQFPDLHSELNLSSLELGDSALYFCASSVASYTSGPSEQFFGPGTRLTVL.

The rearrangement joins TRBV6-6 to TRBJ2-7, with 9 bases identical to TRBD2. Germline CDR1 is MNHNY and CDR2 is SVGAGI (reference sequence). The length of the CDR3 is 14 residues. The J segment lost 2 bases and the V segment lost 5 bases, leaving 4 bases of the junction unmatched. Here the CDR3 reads CASSIGTSPYEQYF. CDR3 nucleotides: TGTGCCAGCAGTATCGGGACTAGCCCCTACGAGCAGTACTTC.

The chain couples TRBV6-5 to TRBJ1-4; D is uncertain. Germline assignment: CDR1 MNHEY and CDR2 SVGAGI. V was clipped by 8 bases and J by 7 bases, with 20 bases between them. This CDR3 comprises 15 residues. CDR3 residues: CASGRALGVGEKLFF. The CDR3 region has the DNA TGTGCCAGCGGGAGGGCCTTGGGCGTTGGTGAAAAACTGTTTTTT.

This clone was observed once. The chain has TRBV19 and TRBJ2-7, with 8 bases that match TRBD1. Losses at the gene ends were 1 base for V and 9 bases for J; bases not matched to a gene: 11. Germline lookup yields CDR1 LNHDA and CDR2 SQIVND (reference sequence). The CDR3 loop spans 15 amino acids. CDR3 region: CASSIGGQVGNAQYF. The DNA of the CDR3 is TGTGCCAGTAGTATAGGGGGACAGGTCGGGAATGCGCAGTACTTC.

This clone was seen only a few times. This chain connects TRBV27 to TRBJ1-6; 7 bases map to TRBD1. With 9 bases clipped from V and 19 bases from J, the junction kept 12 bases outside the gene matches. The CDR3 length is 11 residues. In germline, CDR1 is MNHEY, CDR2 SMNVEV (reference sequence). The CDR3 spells CASRGPGREHF. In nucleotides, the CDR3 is TGTGCCAGTAGGGGGCCCGGACGGGAACACTTT.

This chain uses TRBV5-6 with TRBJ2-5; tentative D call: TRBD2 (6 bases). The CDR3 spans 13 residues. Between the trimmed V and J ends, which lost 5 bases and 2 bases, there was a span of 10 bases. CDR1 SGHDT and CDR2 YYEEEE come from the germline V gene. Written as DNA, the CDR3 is TGTGCCAGCAGTAGCGGTTCACAAGAGACCCAGTACTTC. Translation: CASSSGSQETQYF.

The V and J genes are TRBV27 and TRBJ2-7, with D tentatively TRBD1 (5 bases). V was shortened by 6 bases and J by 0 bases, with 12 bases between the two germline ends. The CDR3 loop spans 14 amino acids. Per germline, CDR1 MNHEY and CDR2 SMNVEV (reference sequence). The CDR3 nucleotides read TGTGCCAGCAGGCAGGGTTCGATCTCCTACGAGCAGTACTTC. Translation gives CASRQGSISYEQYF.

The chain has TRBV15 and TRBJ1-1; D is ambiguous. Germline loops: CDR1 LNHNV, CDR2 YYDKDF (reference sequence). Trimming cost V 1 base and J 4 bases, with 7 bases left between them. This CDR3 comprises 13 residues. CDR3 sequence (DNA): TGTGCCACCAGCAGAGGGCCTGGCACTGAAGCTTTCTTT. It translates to CATSRGPGTEAFF.

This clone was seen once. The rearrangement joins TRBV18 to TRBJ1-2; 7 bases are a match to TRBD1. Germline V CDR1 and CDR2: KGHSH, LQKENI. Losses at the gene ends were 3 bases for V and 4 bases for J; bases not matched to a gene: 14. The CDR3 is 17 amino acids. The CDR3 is CASSPSRDRGSGYGYTF. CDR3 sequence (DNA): TGTGCCAGCTCACCTTCCCGGGACAGAGGTTCAGGCTATGGCTACACCTTC.

The CDR3 loop is CASSSDRTSGRDEQFF. The CDR3, as DNA: TGTGCCAGCAGTTCAGACCGGACTAGCGGGAGGGATGAGCAGTTCTTC. The V call is TRBV27, the J call TRBJ2-1, with 15 bases lining up with TRBD2. V lost 4 bases and J lost 8; bases outside the gene matches: 6. From germline, CDR1 is MNHEY and CDR2 SMNVEV (reference sequence). The CDR3 length is 16 residues.

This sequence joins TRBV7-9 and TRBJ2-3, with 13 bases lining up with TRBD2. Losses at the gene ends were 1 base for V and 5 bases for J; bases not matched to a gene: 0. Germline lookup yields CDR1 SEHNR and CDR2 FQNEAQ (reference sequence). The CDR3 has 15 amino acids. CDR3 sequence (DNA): TGTGCCAGCAGCTTAGGGACTAGCGGGGGAGATACGCAGTATTTT. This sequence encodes CASSLGTSGGDTQYF.

The CDR3 region is CASSNGDRGNTIYF. DNA of the CDR3: TGTGCCAGTAGTAACGGGGACAGGGGAAACACCATATATTTT. The V and J genes are TRBV19 and TRBJ1-3, with 8 positions matching TRBD1. After removal of 4 bases from V and 4 bases from J, the junction contained 3 bases not matched to a gene. The CDR3 length is 14 residues. Germline CDR1 is LNHDA and CDR2 is SQIVND (reference sequence). Combining the CDR3 with reference TRBV19 and TRBJ1-3 gives the whole variable domain DGGITQSPKYLFRKEGQNVTLSCEQNLNHDAMYWYRQDPGQGLRLIYYSQIVNDFQKGDIAEGYSVSREKKESFPLTVTSAQKNPTAFYLCASSNGDRGNTIYFGEGSWLTVV.

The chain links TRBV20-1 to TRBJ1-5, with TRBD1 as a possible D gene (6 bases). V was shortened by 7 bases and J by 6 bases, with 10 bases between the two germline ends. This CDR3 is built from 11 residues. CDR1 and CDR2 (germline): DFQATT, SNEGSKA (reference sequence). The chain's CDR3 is CSEFRGQPQHF. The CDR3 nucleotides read TGCAGTGAATTCAGGGGTCAGCCCCAGCATTTT.

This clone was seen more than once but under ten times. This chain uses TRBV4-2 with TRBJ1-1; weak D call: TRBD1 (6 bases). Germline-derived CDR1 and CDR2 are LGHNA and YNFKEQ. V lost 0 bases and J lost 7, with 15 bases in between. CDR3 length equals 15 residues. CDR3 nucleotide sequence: TGTGCCAGCAGCCAAGATGAACAGGGCTTTCGTGAAGCTTTCTTT. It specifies CASSQDEQGFREAFF.

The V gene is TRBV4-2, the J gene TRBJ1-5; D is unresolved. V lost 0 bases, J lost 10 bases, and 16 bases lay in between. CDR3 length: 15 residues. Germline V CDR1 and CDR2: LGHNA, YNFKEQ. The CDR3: CASSQELASWIPQHF. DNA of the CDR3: TGTGCCAGCAGCCAAGAGCTAGCCAGCTGGATACCCCAGCATTTT.

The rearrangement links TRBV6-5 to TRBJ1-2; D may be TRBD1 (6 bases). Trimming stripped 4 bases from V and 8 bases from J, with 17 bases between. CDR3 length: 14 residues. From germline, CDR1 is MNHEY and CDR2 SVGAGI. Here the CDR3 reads CASSSPLQGWGYTF. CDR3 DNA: TGTGCCAGCAGTTCCCCTTTACAGGGCTGGGGCTACACCTTC.

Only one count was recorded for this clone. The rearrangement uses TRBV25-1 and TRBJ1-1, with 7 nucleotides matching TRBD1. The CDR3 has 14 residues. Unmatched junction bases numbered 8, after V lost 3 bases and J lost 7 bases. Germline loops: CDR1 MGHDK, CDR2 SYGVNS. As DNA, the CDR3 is TGTGCCAGCAGTGAGACTTTAGGGGACAGTGAAGCTTTCTTT. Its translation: CASSETLGDSEAFF.

Here the CDR3 reads CATSRDSRLTMNTEAFF. As DNA, the CDR3 is TGTGCCACCAGCAGAGATTCGCGGCTCACCATGAACACTGAAGCTTTCTTT. This rearrangement joins TRBV15 to TRBJ1-1, with D unresolved. Germline lookup yields CDR1 LNHNV and CDR2 YYDKDF (reference sequence). The CDR3 totals 17 residues. Trimming took off 0 bases at V and 0 bases at J, with 14 bases between the two ends.